Listed here are 2 T cell receptor beta chains from one sample, sequenced in a study of T cells in Graves' hyperthyroidism and ophthalmopathy. Amplification targeted TCR beta CDR3 regions from RNA transcripts. HTBI primers were employed in a first-round RT-PCR of the TCR CDR3. From the multiplex PCR reads, TCRdb called clonotypes with MiXCR, one entry per CDR3 protein. The sample yields roughly 640,000 distinct CDR3 sequences, about a sixth seen once. The sample comprised blood. All receptors derive from a woman between 35 and 50 years old with Graves' ophthalmopathy.

The chain combines TRBV19 with TRBJ2-1, with a tentative D call TRBD1 (6 bases). V was trimmed by 10 bases and J by 8 bases, leaving 21 bases between them. Looked up from germline, CDR1 is LNHDA and CDR2 is SQIVND (reference sequence). This CDR3 has 14 residues. CDR3 coding DNA: TGTGCCACCTCACAGGGTGCCTTCGTCGATGAGCAGTTCTTC. Encoded protein: CATSQGAFVDEQFF.

This clonotype was seen ten or more times. The chain couples TRBV5-1 to TRBJ2-1; the D call may be TRBD1 or TRBD2 (6 bases each). Germline CDR1 and CDR2: SGHRS and YFSETQ. V was clipped by 3 bases and J by 3 bases, with 10 bases between them. CDR3 length: 14 amino acids. The CDR3 loop is CASSSRGHYNEQFF. Here the CDR3 DNA reads TGCGCCAGCAGCTCCCGGGGGCACTACAATGAGCAGTTCTTC.